The 15 T cell receptor beta chains below come from one sample, sequenced in a study of cytomegalovirus exposure and HLA in healthy donors. 13 Jbeta primers and 60 Vbeta primers were used for the PCR. Repertoires were generated with immunoSEQ multiplex PCR, while TCRdb's copy carries only in-frame clones and drops some. Of around 90,000 clones in the sample, roughly 85% are singletons; the top ten hold about 7.7%. Material for sequencing was PBMCs. These receptors were obtained from a man aged 35 to 55 in good health and CMV-seropositive.

The V and J genes are TRBV11-3 and TRBJ1-1, with 10 positions matching TRBD1. V lost 3 bases to trimming and J lost 11 bases; unmatched junction nucleotides: 0. Germline CDR1 reads SGHNT; CDR2 reads YENEEA. This CDR3 comprises 11 residues. CDR3 protein: CASSLGQGAFF. CDR3 nucleotides: TGTGCCAGCAGCTTGGGACAGGGGGCTTTCTTT.

As DNA, the CDR3 is TGTGCCAGCAGCTTGGCCCAGGGGGACTATGGCTACACCTTC. Residues: CASSLAQGDYGYTF. V gene TRBV5-5 combines with J gene TRBJ1-2; TRBD1 aligns across 7 bases. The CDR3 totals 14 residues. V lost 0 bases, J lost 3 bases, and 2 bases stayed unmatched. The V gene's germline CDR1 is SGHKS and CDR2 YYEKEE (reference sequence).

The chain carries TRBV7-3 and TRBJ2-1; 12 bases fit TRBD1. Trimming cost V 5 bases and J 9 bases; bases outside gene matches: 17. CDR3 length: 18 residues. Germline CDR1 SGHTA, CDR2 FQGTGA. This chain's CDR3 is CASSANYPGGQGAGEQFF. CDR3 in DNA: TGTGCCAGCAGCGCTAATTACCCTGGGGGACAGGGGGCGGGTGAGCAGTTCTTC.

This sequence joins TRBV4-2 and TRBJ1-5; D is perhaps TRBD1 (5 bases). Germline V gene data show CDR1 as LGHNA and CDR2 as YNFKEQ. V dropped 0 bases and J dropped 6 bases, with 12 bases sitting between them. The CDR3 is 15 residues long. This chain's CDR3 is CASSQEAGGVQPQHF. CDR3 bases: TGTGCCAGCAGCCAAGAAGCGGGGGGAGTTCAGCCCCAGCATTTT.

This clone was seen only once. The CDR3 DNA reads TGTGCCAGCAGCGATACCGGACAGGGCTATGGCTACACCTTC. Translation: CASSDTGQGYGYTF. The gene calls are TRBV7-2 and TRBJ1-2; 8 bases map to TRBD1. Germline lookup yields CDR1 SGHTA and CDR2 FQGNSA. The CDR3 has 14 amino acids. Unmatched junction bases numbered 6, after V lost 5 bases and J lost 4 bases.

The rearrangement joins TRBV19 to TRBJ1-1; 9 bases match TRBD1. This CDR3 is built from 16 residues. Germline V gene lookup returns CDR1 LNHDA and CDR2 SQIVND (reference sequence). V lost 8 bases and J lost 0; bases outside the gene matches: 10. CDR3 DNA sequence: TGTGCCAGTGTTGGACAGGGGACGGGAATGAACACTGAAGCTTTCTTT. Translated: CASVGQGTGMNTEAFF. Complete variable domain (other parts from reference TRBV19 and TRBJ1-1): DGGITQSPKYLFRKEGQNVTLSCEQNLNHDAMYWYRQDPGQGLRLIYYSQIVNDFQKGDIAEGYSVSREKKESFPLTVTSAQKNPTAFYLCASVGQGTGMNTEAFFGQGTRLTVV.

This clone was seen only a few times. The chain joins TRBV6-6 to TRBJ2-2; 10 bases map to TRBD1. The CDR3 length is 15 residues. From germline, CDR1 is MNHNY and CDR2 SVGAGI (reference sequence). The trim removed 0 bases at V and 5 bases at J, leaving 0 bases unmatched. The CDR3 DNA sequence: TGTGCCAGCAGTTACTCGGACAGGGGGACCGGGGAGCTGTTTTTT. Translating gives CASSYSDRGTGELFF.

V gene TRBV5-1 combines with J gene TRBJ2-5; TRBD2 agrees at 8 bases. Germline-derived CDR1 and CDR2 are SGHRS and YFSETQ. The ends lost 4 bases at V and 4 bases at J; junction bases unmatched: 6. This CDR3 spans 14 amino acids. This chain's CDR3 is CASSIGLARETQYF. The CDR3 DNA sequence: TGCGCCAGCAGCATCGGACTAGCAAGAGAGACCCAGTACTTC.

In nucleotides, the CDR3 is TGTGCCAGCAGCTTGAGGGACAGGAATTCACCCCTCCACTTT. It yields the protein CASSLRDRNSPLHF. V usage is TRBV5-6 and J usage is TRBJ1-6, with 8 nucleotides matching TRBD1. The V and J ends lost 1 base and 7 bases, in that order; junction bases with no gene match: 1. The CDR3 is 14 amino acids. In germline, CDR1 is SGHDT, CDR2 YYEEEE.

The chain recombines TRBV30 with TRBJ1-5, with D maybe TRBD1 (6 bases). The CDR3 has 14 amino acids. V was trimmed by 2 bases and J by 6 bases, leaving 14 bases between them. Germline assignment: CDR1 GTSNPN and CDR2 SVGIG (reference sequence). The CDR3: CAWSSGQPVQPQHF. CDR3 nucleotides: TGTGCCTGGAGTTCCGGACAGCCCGTTCAGCCCCAGCATTTT.

In its sample, this clone was seen once. The rearrangement links TRBV9 to TRBJ2-7; the match to TRBD2 covers 7 bases. J gave up 7 bases and V 0 bases, and 1 base lay outside the gene matches. This CDR3 is built from 12 residues. In germline, CDR1 is SGDLS, CDR2 YYNGEE. CDR3: CASSVERGEQYF. Here the CDR3 DNA reads TGTGCCAGCAGCGTAGAGCGGGGAGAGCAGTACTTC.

V gene TRBV9 combines with J gene TRBJ2-1, with a tentative D call TRBD2 (6 bases). Trimming removed 0 bases at V and 9 bases at J, with 13 bases between. The CDR3 extends over 14 amino acids. Germline V gene lookup returns CDR1 SGDLS and CDR2 YYNGEE. Here the CDR3 reads CASSVDPQGGEQFF. In DNA form, the CDR3 reads TGTGCCAGCAGCGTAGACCCCCAGGGAGGTGAGCAGTTCTTC.

This chain connects TRBV5-1 to TRBJ2-7, with a tentative D call TRBD2 (6 bases). Trimming took 4 bases from V and 4 from J, leaving 18 bases between them. CDR3 length: 15 amino acids. Per germline, CDR1 SGHRS and CDR2 YFSETQ. As DNA, the CDR3 is TGCGCCAGCAGCCCTACGACCCGAAGCGGGTACGAGCAGTACTTC. It translates to CASSPTTRSGYEQYF.

Written as DNA, the CDR3 is TGTGCCAGCAGTTACTCCACGGCTAACTATGGCTACACCTTC. Translation: CASSYSTANYGYTF. The chain couples TRBV6-5 to TRBJ1-2; D is unresolved. The V gene's germline CDR1 is MNHEY and CDR2 SVGAGI. V lost 0 bases and J lost 0, with 5 bases in between. The CDR3 length is 14 residues.

V usage is TRBV6-1 and J usage is TRBJ1-3; a weak D match, TRBD1 (6 bases). Trimming pared 4 bases from V and 2 bases from J, leaving 6 bases between. Germline lookup yields CDR1 MNHNS and CDR2 SASEGT. This CDR3 region has 13 residues. For the CDR3, the DNA is TGTGCCAGCAGTGGGGGGCCTGGAAACACCATATATTTT. Translated, it gives CASSGGPGNTIYF.